What follows are 14 T cell receptor beta chains derived from one specimen sequenced in a study of T cell clonality in common variable immunodeficiency. Points from the study as a whole: In common variable immunodeficiency, TCR beta chains reportedly carried fewer deletions and N-nucleotide insertions.

Their antigens are not known. The method was immunoSEQ multiplex PCR; TCRdb's version includes in-frame clones alone and lacks a portion of them. There are some 22,000 clones in the sample, none observed a single time. Input material: peripheral blood mononuclear cells. These receptor sequences come from a human donor with common variable immunodeficiency.

This clone was recorded at least ten times. The CDR3 goes on 3 residues after the read ends, and that part is filled in from the germline J gene. The rearrangement uses TRBV2 and TRBJ1-4, with TRBD1 identical over 7 bases. Trimming cost V 2 bases and J 8 bases; bases outside gene matches: 5. The CDR3 loop spans 14 amino acids. The germline V gene has CDR1 SNHLY and CDR2 FYNNEI. The CDR3 spells CASSEFQGEEKLFF. Partial CDR3 DNA: TGTGCCAGCAGTGAATTCCAGGGGGAGGAAAAA.

CDR3 DNA (partial): TGTGCCAGCAGTGTGGCGACAGGGTTTGACGGC. Translation: CASSVATGFDG. The complete CDR3 protein is CASSVATGFDGYTF. The chain links TRBV2 to TRBJ1-2; 7 bases are a match to TRBD1. The DNA ends 3 residues before the CDR3 does, and the rest of the CDR3 is filled in from the germline J gene. CDR3 length equals 14 residues. Germline V gene sequence: CDR1 SNHLY, CDR2 FYNNEI.

This clone occurred many times. The read is 3 residues too short to cover the CDR3 end, so that end is filled in from the germline J gene. V is TRBV7-3 and J is TRBJ2-1, with D uncertain. The germline gives CDR1 SGHTA, CDR2 FQGTGA. The CDR3 contains 13 residues. Deletions cut 0 bases from V and 9 bases from J, with 9 bases between. The CDR3 DNA, read in part, is TGTGCCAGCAGCTTAACGGTAAAGGGTGAG. Translated, it gives CASSLTVKGE. The full CDR3 sequence reads CASSLTVKGEQFF.

This clone was recorded at least ten times. The missing CDR3 end, 3 residues past where the read stops, is filled in from the germline J gene. The chain links TRBV5-1 to TRBJ2-7; no clear D. There are 15 residues in the CDR3. V was clipped by 0 bases and J by 2 bases, with 12 bases between them. Germline CDR1 reads SGHRS; CDR2 reads YFSETQ. This chain's CDR3 is CASSLVRAETYEQYF. The CDR3 DNA, read in part, is TGCGCCAGCAGCTTGGTAAGGGCAGAGACCTACGAG.

This clone came up many times. The read ends 3 residues shy of where the CDR3 ends; the end is completed using the germline J gene. In the same sample, other DNA sequences code for this CDR3. The gene calls are TRBV19 and TRBJ2-5; TRBD2 matches 10 bases. The CDR3 length is 14 residues. J gave up 5 bases and V 4 bases, and 4 bases lay outside the gene matches. Germline CDR1 and CDR2: LNHDA and SQIVND (reference sequence). CDR3 DNA, as far as it was read: TGTGCCAGTAGTAACCCTAGCGGGGGTGAGACC. It is translated as CASSNPSGGET. From start to end, the CDR3 is CASSNPSGGETQYF.

This clone showed up many times. The read ends 3 residues before the CDR3 terminus; that terminus is restored from the germline J gene. The chain employs TRBV2 and TRBJ2-5; TRBD2 aligns across 7 bases. V trimming: 5 bases; J trimming: 1 base; junction bases outside the gene matches: 13. The CDR3 loop spans 17 amino acids. CDR1 is SNHLY and CDR2 is FYNNEI in the germline V gene. CDR3: CASSTISGKRGQETQYF. CDR3 bases read: TGTGCCAGCAGTACGATCAGCGGGAAACGCGGCCAAGAGACC.

This clone was detected only a few times. The read terminates 3 residues before the CDR3 end, so the remaining end is supplied by the germline J gene. This chain joins TRBV18 and TRBJ1-1, with D hard to call. This CDR3 region has 15 residues. V was trimmed by 3 bases and J by 1 base, leaving 12 bases between them. The germline CDR1 and CDR2 sequences are KGHSH and LQKENI. The CDR3 protein is CASSPLPRENTEAFF. The sequenced CDR3 bases are TGTGCCAGCTCACCCCTACCGAGAGAGAACACTGAA.

Only a few counts were recorded for this clone. It differs at one base from a far larger clone, so likely a read error. Read coverage stops 3 residues before the CDR3 terminus; the germline J gene supplies the remainder. The gene calls are TRBV6-1 and TRBJ2-7; maybe TRBD1 (6 bases). V was trimmed by 3 bases and J by 2 bases, leaving 14 bases between them. This CDR3 contains 15 residues. The germline CDR1 and CDR2 sequences are MNHNS and SASEGT. The CDR3 spells CASSEGAVGPYEQYF. The sequenced part of the CDR3 DNA is TGTGCCAGCAGTGAGGGGGCAGTGGGACCCTACGAG.

This clone was detected a few times. Read data end 3 residues before the CDR3 end; the end is taken from the germline J gene. The chain is built from TRBV5-1 and TRBJ1-6, with 7 nucleotides matching TRBD1. The CDR3 loop spans 14 amino acids. CDR1 SGHRS and CDR2 YFSETQ come from the germline V gene. J was trimmed by 10 bases and V by 4 bases; bases with no gene match: 8. This CDR3 is CASSEGTVLSPLHF. The sequenced part of the CDR3 DNA is TGCGCCAGCAGCGAGGGGACAGTTTTGTCACCC.

Turning to this clone: Read data end 3 residues before the CDR3 end; the end is taken from the germline J gene. This chain connects TRBV2 to TRBJ1-1; D perhaps matches TRBD1 (6 bases). V was trimmed by 6 bases and J by 1 base, leaving 24 bases between them. Germline-derived CDR1 and CDR2 are SNHLY and FYNNEI. The CDR3 runs 18 residues. This CDR3 reads CASREQVYNRARNTEAFF. CDR3 DNA (partial): TGTGCCAGCAGAGAACAAGTATATAACAGGGCTAGGAACACTGAA.

Concerning this clone: The CDR3 extends 3 residues past the end of the read, so its final part is completed from the germline J gene. V is TRBV19 and J is TRBJ1-6; D unresolved. Trimming pared 3 bases from V and 7 bases from J, leaving 10 bases between. The CDR3 sequence is 14 residues long. Per germline, CDR1 LNHDA and CDR2 SQIVND (reference sequence). This CDR3 reads CASSMKGGNSPLHF. The sequenced part of the CDR3 DNA is TGTGCCAGTAGTATGAAGGGTGGGAATTCACCC.

As regards this clone: The read terminates 3 residues before the CDR3 end, so the remaining end is supplied by the germline J gene. This chain links TRBV2 with TRBJ2-7; TRBD2 aligns across 15 bases. The CDR3 sequence is 17 residues long. The V and J ends lost 8 bases and 5 bases, in that order; junction bases with no gene match: 13. Germline assignment: CDR1 SNHLY and CDR2 FYNNEI. The sequenced CDR3 bases are TGTGCCAGCTACCACACGGGACTAGCGGGAGGCTTCCACGAG. Its translation: CASYHTGLAGGFHE. The complete CDR3 sequence is CASYHTGLAGGFHEQYF.

For this clone: With the read ending 3 residues before the CDR3 end, the germline J gene is used to fill in that end. The rearrangement links TRBV5-1 to TRBJ1-2, with D perhaps TRBD1 (5 bases). Trimming took 8 bases from V and 2 from J, leaving 7 bases between them. CDR1 and CDR2 from the germline V gene are SGHRS and YFSETQ. This CDR3 is 11 amino acids long. The CDR3 here is CASRQNYGYTF. Incomplete CDR3 DNA: TGCGCCAGTAGACAGAACTATGGC.

This clone was seen repeatedly, ten times or more. Read coverage stops 3 residues before the CDR3 terminus; the germline J gene supplies the remainder. The chain employs TRBV18 and TRBJ2-2; D is ambiguous. V lost 0 bases and J 2 bases, leaving 10 bases between the germline ends. Germline-derived CDR1 and CDR2 are KGHSH and LQKENI. There are 16 residues in the CDR3. CDR3 sequence reads: CASSPPLGVNTGELFF. CDR3 DNA (partial): TGTGCCAGCTCACCACCGTTGGGCGTCAACACCGGGGAG.